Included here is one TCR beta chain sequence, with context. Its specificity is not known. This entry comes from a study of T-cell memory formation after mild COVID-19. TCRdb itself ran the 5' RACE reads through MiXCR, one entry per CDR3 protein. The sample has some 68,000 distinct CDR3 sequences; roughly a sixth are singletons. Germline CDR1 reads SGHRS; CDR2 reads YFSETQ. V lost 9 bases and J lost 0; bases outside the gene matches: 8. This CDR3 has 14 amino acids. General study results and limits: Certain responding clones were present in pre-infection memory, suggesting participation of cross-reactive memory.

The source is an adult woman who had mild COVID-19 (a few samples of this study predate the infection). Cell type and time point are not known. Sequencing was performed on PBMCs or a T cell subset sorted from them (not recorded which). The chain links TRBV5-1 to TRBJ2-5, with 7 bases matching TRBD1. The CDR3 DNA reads TGCGCCAAGAACAGGGGCGACAACCAAGAGACCCAGTACTTC. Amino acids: CAKNRGDNQETQYF.